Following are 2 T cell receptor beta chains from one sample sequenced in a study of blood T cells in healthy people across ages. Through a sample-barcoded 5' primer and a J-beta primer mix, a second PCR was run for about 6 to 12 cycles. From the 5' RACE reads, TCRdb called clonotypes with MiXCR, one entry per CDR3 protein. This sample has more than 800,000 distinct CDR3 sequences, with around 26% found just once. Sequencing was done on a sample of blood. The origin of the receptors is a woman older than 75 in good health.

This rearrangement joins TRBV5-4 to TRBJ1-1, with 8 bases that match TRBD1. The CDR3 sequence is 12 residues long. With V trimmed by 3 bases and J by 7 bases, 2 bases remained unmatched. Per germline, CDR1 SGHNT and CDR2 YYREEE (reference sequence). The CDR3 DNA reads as TGTGCCAGCAGCTGGACAGGGCTTGAAGCTTTCTTT. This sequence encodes CASSWTGLEAFF. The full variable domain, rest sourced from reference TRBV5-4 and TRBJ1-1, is ETGVTQSPTHLIKTRGQQVTLRCSSQSGHNTVSWYQQALGQGPQFIFQYYREEENGRGNFPPRFSGLQFPNYSSELNVNALELDDSALYLCASSWTGLEAFFGQGTRLTVV.

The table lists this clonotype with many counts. The CDR3 region has the DNA TGTGCCAGCAGCTTTACTAGCGTCAATGAGCAGTTCTTC. This gives the protein CASSFTSVNEQFF. The rearrangement joins TRBV7-6 to TRBJ2-1; 7 nucleotides line up with TRBD2. The V gene's germline CDR1 is SGHVS and CDR2 FNYEAQ. This CDR3 is built from 13 residues. V lost 3 bases to trimming and J lost 6 bases; unmatched junction nucleotides: 2.